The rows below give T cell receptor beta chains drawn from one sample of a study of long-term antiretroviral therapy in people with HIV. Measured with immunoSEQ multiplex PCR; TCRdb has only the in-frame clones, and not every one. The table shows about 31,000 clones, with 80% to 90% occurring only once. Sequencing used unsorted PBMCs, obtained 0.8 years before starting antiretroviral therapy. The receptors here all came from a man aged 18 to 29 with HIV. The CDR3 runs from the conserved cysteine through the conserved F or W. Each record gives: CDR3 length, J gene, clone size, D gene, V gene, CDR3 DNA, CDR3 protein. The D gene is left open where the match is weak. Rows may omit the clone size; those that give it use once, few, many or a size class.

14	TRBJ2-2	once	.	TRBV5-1	TGCGCCAGCAGCTTGGAGGGAGACACCGGGGAGCTGTTTTTT	CASSLEGDTGELFF
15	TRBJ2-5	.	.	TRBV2	TGTGCCAGCAGTGAAGAACGACTGCCTTTAGTGACCCAGTACTTC	CASSEERLPLVTQYF
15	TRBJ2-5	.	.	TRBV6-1	TGTGCCAGCAGTCCAGGTACTGGTTCCGTGGAGACCCAGTACTTC	CASSPGTGSVETQYF
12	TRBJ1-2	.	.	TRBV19	TGTGCCAGTAGGGGGGACGGCTATGGCTACACCTTC	CASRGDGYGYTF
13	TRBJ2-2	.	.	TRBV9	TGTGCCAGCAGCGCCATCCTCGGCGGGGAGCTGTTTTTT	CASSAILGGELFF
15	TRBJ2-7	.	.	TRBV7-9	TGTGCCAGCAGCTCGATCGGCTTGGGCCCAGGCGAGCAGTACTTC	CASSSIGLGPGEQYF
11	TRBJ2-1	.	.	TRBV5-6	TGTGCCAGCAGCCACACACGGGAGCAGTTCTTC	CASSHTREQFF
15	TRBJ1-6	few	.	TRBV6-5	TGTGCCAGCAGAGCCTTAGGGCCCGGGGATTCACCCCTCCACTTT	CASRALGPGDSPLHF
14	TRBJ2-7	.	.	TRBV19	TGTGCCAGTAGCGGGATAAGTGTTTCCTACGAGCAGTACTTC	CASSGISVSYEQYF
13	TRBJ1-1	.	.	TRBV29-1	TGCAGCGTTGAAGTTGAAAAGTACACTGAAGCTTTCTTT	CSVEVEKYTEAFF
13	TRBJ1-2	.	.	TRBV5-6	TGTGCCAGCAACCACAGGGTAACTGGCGGCTACACCTTC	CASNHRVTGGYTF
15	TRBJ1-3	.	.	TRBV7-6	TGTGCCAGCAGCTTAGAAGCAGGGACTGGAAACACCATATATTTT	CASSLEAGTGNTIYF
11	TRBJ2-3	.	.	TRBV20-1	TGCAGTGCTATGATCGCAGATACGCAGTATTTT	CSAMIADTQYF
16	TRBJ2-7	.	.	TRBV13	TGTGCCAGCAGCCCCTGGGTGGGGGCGACCTCCTACGAGCAGTACTTC	CASSPWVGATSYEQYF